The present entry profiles one T cell receptor beta chain with its context. The sample belongs to a study of blood T cell repertoires in COVID-19. Study in general: Acute and convalescent COVID-19 specimens originated in the United States, Italy and Spain. The cDNA or gDNA used as material had been derived from T cells, B-cell-depleted T cells, or PBMCs.

Germline CDR1 and CDR2: SGHAT and FQNNGV. The V gene end was trimmed by 1 base and the J gene end by 2 bases; junction bases not matched to a gene: 0. The CDR3 spans 14 residues. Authors' data handling: For nucleated cells, counts were estimated from reference gene primer amplification. The method was immunoSEQ multiplex PCR; TCRdb's version includes in-frame clones alone and lacks a portion of them. Clone size and V and J calls were adopted from that table, with D and trimming inferred from the DNA. The table includes some 250,000 clones, around 87% detected once. The TCR comes from a woman in her 70s with active or convalescent COVID-19. Sequences were obtained from peripheral blood. The chain links TRBV11-2 to TRBJ1-2; TRBD1 matches at 8 bases. The CDR3 protein is CASSLGTGNYGYTF. The CDR3 DNA reads TGTGCCAGCAGCTTAGGGACAGGGAACTATGGCTACACCTTC.